Included here is one T cell receptor (beta chain) sequence, with context. In this sample, this clone turned up once. Its antigen has not been determined. The input lacks base qualities; no much larger clone sits a single base away. CDR1 SQVTM and CDR2 ANQGSEA were looked up in the germline V gene. V is reduced by 1 base and J by 0 bases, leaving a spacing of 15 bases between them. Including cysteine and phenylalanine, the CDR3 has 16 amino acids. The sequence is cut down to CDR3 DNA, 48 bases in frame from base 1. This sample was included in a study of T cell changes during pregnancy in multiple sclerosis (dated by TCRdb to the late 2010s). Context from the whole study: Changes in the T cell repertoire over the course of pregnancy were examined in this study in women with multiple sclerosis.

Library generation was performed with the immunoSEQ multiplex PCR assay. TCRdb holds this immuneACCESS table with in-frame rearrangements only. Some clones are missing; in checked studies, unresolved V genes explain under half, and the rest has no known cause. The sample yields around 92,000 clones; approximately 92% were counted once. The ten most abundant clones make up roughly 4% of the sample. This receptor was taken from a female donor with multiple sclerosis, enrolled in a pregnancy study. This chain is built from TRBV29-1 and TRBJ1-2, and perhaps TRBD1 as D gene, on 6 matching bases. The sequencing here drew on peripheral blood, taken in the first trimester of pregnancy. The CDR3 sequence is CSVEGYRVGANYGYTF. In nucleotides, the sequence is TGCAGCGTTGAAGGTTACAGGGTAGGAGCTAACTATGGCTACACCTTC. Full variable domain (CDR3 extended with the reference TRBV29-1 and TRBJ1-2 proteins): SAVISQKPSRDICQRGTSLTIQCQVDSQVTMMFWYRQQPGQSLTLIATANQGSEATYESGFVIDKFPISRPNLTFSTLTVSNMSPEDSSIYLCSVEGYRVGANYGYTFGSGTRLTVV.